The 3 T cell receptor beta chains given below trace back to one sample, sequenced in a study of CD8 T cells in Susac syndrome. The authors reverse transcribed roughly 0.5 to 1 ug RNA with random hexamers. Each CDR3 protein gets one entry after TCRdb re-called the immunoSEQ multiplex PCR reads with MiXCR. The sample holds about 140,000 distinct CDR3 sequences, 94% seen once. Sequenced input: CD8+ T cells from PBMCs. These receptors all come from a human donor in good health.

The chain is built from TRBV9 and TRBJ2-4; D remains unclear. The germline gives CDR1 SGDLS, CDR2 YYNGEE. Trimming stripped 4 bases from V and 8 bases from J, with 16 bases between. The CDR3 is 14 residues long. In DNA form, the CDR3 reads TGTGCCAGCAGCCCGACCCTCAAGGCGGACATTCAGTACTTC. Protein: CASSPTLKADIQYF.

About this clonotype: This likely comes from a read error, as the CDR3 has no conserved phenylalanine or tryptophan at its end. This chain connects TRBV27 to TRBJ2-3; tentative D call: TRBD1 (5 bases). The CDR3 length is 14 residues. V shed 4 bases and J shed 4 bases, with 12 bases lying between them. CDR1 MNHEY and CDR2 SMNVEV come from the germline V gene (reference sequence). CDR3: CASSWQGTADTQYS. The CDR3 nucleotides read TGTGCCAGCAGTTGGCAGGGTACGGCAGATACGCAGTATTCT.

V is TRBV9 and J is TRBJ2-5; the match to TRBD2 covers 13 bases. CDR1 is SGDLS, CDR2 YYNGEE, per germline. The trim removed 0 bases at V and 9 bases at J, leaving 11 bases unmatched. The CDR3 is 17 amino acids. The CDR3: CASSVGTGTSGETAQYF. Here the CDR3 DNA reads TGTGCCAGCAGCGTAGGAACCGGGACTAGCGGGGAGACGGCCCAGTACTTC. Full variable domain (remainder filled in from reference TRBV9 and TRBJ2-5): DSGVTQTPKHLITATGQRVTLRCSPRSGDLSVYWYQQSLDQGLQFLIQYYNGEERAKGNILERFSAQQFPDLHSELNLSSLELGDSALYFCASSVGTGTSGETAQYFGPGTRLLVL.